A selection of T cell receptor beta chains follows, all from one sample in a study of cytomegalovirus exposure and HLA in healthy donors. Some clones are missing from TCRdb's copy, which holds only in-frame ones; the method was immunoSEQ multiplex PCR. The data contain some 150,000 clones, roughly 80% of them singletons. The sequencing sample was made of PBMCs. These receptors were collected from a female donor in good health and CMV-seronegative. Both conserved end residues are part of each CDR3.

j_gene,v_gene,CDR3aa
TRBJ2-3,TRBV19,CASSGRTSGADTQYF
TRBJ1-2,TRBV10-2,CASSDLGAGGYTF
TRBJ2-3,TRBV30,CAWSVGVDSTSTDTQYF
TRBJ1-6,TRBV4-3,CASSQELGSNSPLHF
TRBJ1-4,TRBV30,CAWGGPPLNEKLFF
TRBJ1-5,TRBV6-5,CASRTGFDQPQHF
TRBJ2-7,TRBV5-4,CASKRDRPTYEQYF
.,TRBV5-1,CASSLVSGGFYEQYF
TRBJ2-1,TRBV28,CASRTGLAGNEQFF
TRBJ2-3,TRBV28,CASSPRERRSTDTQYF
TRBJ1-1,TRBV7-9,CASSMTGGLFTEAFF
TRBJ1-1,TRBV19,CASRQVSRNTEAFF
TRBJ2-7,TRBV5-5,CASSPASGTDSYEQYF
TRBJ2-3,TRBV6-4,CASRLAGDSTDTQYF